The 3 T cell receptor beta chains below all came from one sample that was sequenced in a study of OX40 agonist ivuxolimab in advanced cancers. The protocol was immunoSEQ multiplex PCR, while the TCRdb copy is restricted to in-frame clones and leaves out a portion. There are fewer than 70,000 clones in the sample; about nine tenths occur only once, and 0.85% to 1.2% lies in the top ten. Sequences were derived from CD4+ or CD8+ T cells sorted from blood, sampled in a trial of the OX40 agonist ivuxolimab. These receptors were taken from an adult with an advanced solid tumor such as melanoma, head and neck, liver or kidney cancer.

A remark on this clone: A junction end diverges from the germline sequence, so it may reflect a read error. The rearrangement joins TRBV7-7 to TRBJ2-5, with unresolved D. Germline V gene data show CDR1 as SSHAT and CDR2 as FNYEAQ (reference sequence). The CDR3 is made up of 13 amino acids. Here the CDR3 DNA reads TGTGCTAGCAGTCTTGGGTTGGGGGAGACCCAGTACTTC. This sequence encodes CASSLGLGETQYF.

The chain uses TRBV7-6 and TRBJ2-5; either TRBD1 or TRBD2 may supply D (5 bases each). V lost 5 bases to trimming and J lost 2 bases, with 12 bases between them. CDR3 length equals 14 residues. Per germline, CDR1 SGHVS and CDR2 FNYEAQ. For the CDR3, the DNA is TGTGCCAGCAGCGGACGAGGGGCACAAGAGACCCAGTACTTC. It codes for CASSGRGAQETQYF.

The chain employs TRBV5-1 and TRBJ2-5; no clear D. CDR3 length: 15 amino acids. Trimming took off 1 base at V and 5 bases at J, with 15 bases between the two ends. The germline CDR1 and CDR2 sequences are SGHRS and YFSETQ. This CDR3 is CASSLSPLVVETQYF. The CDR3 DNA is TGCGCCAGCAGCTTGTCCCCCCTTGTGGTCGAGACCCAGTACTTC.